One sample yielded the 8 T cell receptor beta chains listed below, sequenced in a study of response to subunit inactivated influenza vaccine. Each CDR3 protein is one row after TCRdb ran MiXCR on the RT-PCR reads. The sample consists of more than 550,000 distinct CDR3 sequences, about an eighth of them appearing once. Sequenced material: PBMCs from blood, taken on the day of vaccination. The receptor source for this set is a middle-aged man who received an inactivated influenza vaccine.

This chain connects TRBV21-1 to TRBJ2-2; the table's D call TRBD2 went unverified against the DNA. TRBV21-1 is an annotated pseudogene. CDR3 size: 15 residues. CDR3: CASSYLAGTTGELFF. As DNA, the CDR3 is TGTGCCAGCAGCTATCTAGCGGGGACCACCGGGGAGCTGTTTTTT.

The chain is built from TRBV20-1 and TRBJ2-5, with TRBD2 matching 10 bases. Germline values: CDR1 DFQATT, CDR2 SNEGSKA (reference sequence). Trimming removed 4 bases from V and 1 base from J; junction bases left unmatched: 18. The CDR3 has 19 amino acids. For the CDR3, the DNA is TGCAGTGCTATGACTGGGCTAGCGGGGGCCTCCCTCCGCCAAGAGACCCAGTACTTC. Protein product: CSAMTGLAGASLRQETQYF.

This clonotype occurred a few times. The chain recombines TRBV2 with TRBJ2-1; perhaps D is TRBD1 or TRBD2 (5 bases each). The V gene lost 7 bases and the J gene lost 9 bases, with 16 bases spanning the gap. The length of the CDR3 is 13 residues. Germline-derived CDR1 and CDR2 are SNHLY and FYNNEI. Written as DNA, the CDR3 is TGTGCCAGCAATACCGGGACCTCCTTTGAGCAGTTCTTC. Amino acids: CASNTGTSFEQFF.

This chain connects TRBV6-2 or TRBV6-3 to TRBJ1-1; D is possibly TRBD1 (5 bases). The CDR3 has 13 residues. V was trimmed by 7 bases and J by 5 bases, leaving 14 bases between them. CDR1 MNHEY and CDR2 SVGEGT come from the germline V gene. The CDR3 loop reads CASIRTQGTEAFF. CDR3 nucleotide sequence: TGTGCCAGCATTCGGACCCAGGGTACTGAAGCTTTCTTT.

This clonotype was detected many times. The chain joins TRBV7-2 to TRBJ2-7, with TRBD1 as a possible D gene (6 bases). Trimming cost V 5 bases and J 3 bases, with 20 bases left between them. The CDR3 is 16 residues long. In germline, CDR1 is SGHTA, CDR2 FQGNSA. The CDR3 spells CASSTSPGQDLYEQYF. In nucleotides, the CDR3 is TGTGCCAGCAGCACATCACCGGGACAAGACCTCTACGAGCAGTACTTC.

This rearrangement joins TRBV5-1 to TRBJ2-5; no definite D call. Trimming pared 0 bases from V and 4 bases from J, leaving 10 bases between. Germline V gene sequence: CDR1 SGHRS, CDR2 YFSETQ. CDR3 length: 14 residues. The CDR3 sequence: CASSLAMGAETQYF. CDR3 coding DNA: TGCGCCAGCAGCTTGGCTATGGGTGCAGAGACCCAGTACTTC.

The chain joins TRBV20-1 to TRBJ2-3; possibly TRBD1 or TRBD2 for D (5 bases each). The CDR3 totals 12 residues. CDR1 is DFQATT, CDR2 SNEGSKA, per germline (reference sequence). V dropped 0 bases and J dropped 4 bases, with 5 bases sitting between them. The CDR3 DNA reads TGCAGTGCTAGAGAGGGGGCAGATACGCAGTATTTT. Amino acid sequence: CSAREGADTQYF.

This clonotype occurred a few times. The rearrangement joins TRBV7-2 to TRBJ1-1; D remains ambiguous. The V end lost 4 bases, the J end lost 1 base, and 7 bases lay between the germline ends. The CDR3 contains 13 residues. Germline CDR1 SGHTA, CDR2 FQGNSA. CDR3 sequence (DNA): TGTGCCAGCAGCTCTACCTGGAACACTGAAGCTTTCTTT. It is translated as CASSSTWNTEAFF.